The T cell receptor beta chain under discussion was sequenced for a study of T cell responses to AZD1222 COVID-19 vaccine. Study conclusions and caveats: There were vaccine-associated CD4 TCRs across spike, dominant at 160-218 and 743-854. Spike-specific TCR breadth and depth rose after two AZD1222 doses. Donor demographics were predominantly white British with a female majority; clonal diversity may be underestimated.

Germline assignment: CDR1 LNHDA and CDR2 SQIVND (reference sequence). CDR3 length: 17 residues. Trimming cost V 0 bases and J 7 bases; bases outside gene matches: 8. About this clone: Its target is unknown.

Clones were sequenced by immunoSEQ multiplex PCR, and TCRdb holds only the in-frame ones, with some missing. The sample gives 140,000 to 150,000 clones, 90% to 95% of which show up once; about 4% is in the top ten. Analysis merged second doses at about 4 or about 12 weeks. The source material was peripheral blood, sampled 28 days after the second AZD1222 dose. The chain recombines TRBV19 with TRBJ1-5, with 11 positions matching TRBD1. The sequence derives from an adult who received the AZD1222 COVID-19 vaccine. CDR3: CASSIDRDRGFRQPQHF. CDR3 coding DNA: TGTGCCAGTAGTATAGACCGGGACAGGGGGTTTCGGCAGCCCCAGCATTTT.